The sequence of this T cell receptor (beta chain) was determined in a study of control samples from healthy donors and cancer patients. CDR1 and CDR2 (germline): SEHNR, FQNEAQ (reference sequence). The CDR3 covers 14 residues. V lost 6 bases, J lost 4 bases, and 2 bases stayed unmatched. Some clones are missing from TCRdb's copy, which holds only in-frame ones; the method was immunoSEQ multiplex PCR. This table holds roughly 80,000 clones, roughly 92% found once. The sample taken for sequencing was blood. This TCR was recovered from an older woman in good health. This chain connects TRBV7-9 to TRBJ2-2, with 10 positions matching TRBD1. CDR3 amino acids: CASRRTGGTGELFF. The CDR3 coding sequence is TGTGCCAGCAGGCGGACAGGGGGCACCGGGGAGCTGTTTTTT. Full variable domain (missing parts from reference TRBV7-9 and TRBJ2-2): DTGVSQNPRHKITKRGQNVTFRCDPISEHNRLYWYRQTLGQGPEFLTYFQNEAQLEKSRLLSDRFSAERPKGSFSTLEIQRTEQGDSAMYLCASRRTGGTGELFFGEGSRLTVL.